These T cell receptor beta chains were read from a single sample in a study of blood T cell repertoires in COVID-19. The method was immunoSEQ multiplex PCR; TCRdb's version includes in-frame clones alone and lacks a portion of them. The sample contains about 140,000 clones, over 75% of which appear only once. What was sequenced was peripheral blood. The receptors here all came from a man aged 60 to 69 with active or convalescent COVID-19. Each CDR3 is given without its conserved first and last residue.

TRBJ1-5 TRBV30 AWTPTATNQPQH
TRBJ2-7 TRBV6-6 ASTETGGSYEQY
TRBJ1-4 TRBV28 ASISSTNEKLF
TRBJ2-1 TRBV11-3 ASSSEMTGFEQF
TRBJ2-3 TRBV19 ASSDSGSPTDTQY
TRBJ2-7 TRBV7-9 ASSSIPDRGTKDHDEQY
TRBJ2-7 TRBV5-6 ASMNRGLAGVTDEQY
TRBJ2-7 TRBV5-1 ASSLLTDSSEQY
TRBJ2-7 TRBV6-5 ASSFWAQGEQY
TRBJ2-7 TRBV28 ASSSPGHTNEQY
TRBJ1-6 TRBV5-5 ASSWAGQNNSPLH
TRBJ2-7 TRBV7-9 ASSLTGANEQY
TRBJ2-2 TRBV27 ASSLTLAGGNTGELF
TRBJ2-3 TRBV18 ASSPQAGGGTDTQY
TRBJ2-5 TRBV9 ASSVRQEETQY
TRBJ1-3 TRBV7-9 ASSPSPGQKTPTGNTIY
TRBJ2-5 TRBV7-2 ASSSGTSGSRKTQY
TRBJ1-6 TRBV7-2 ASSLGAGGGNSPLH
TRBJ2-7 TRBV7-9 ASSSGQSYEQY
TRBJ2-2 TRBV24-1 ATSDSRGHTAAGELF
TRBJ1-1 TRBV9 ASSPRQGNTEAF
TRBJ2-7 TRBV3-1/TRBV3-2 ASSLPGRGAYEQY